Each of the 28 T cell receptor beta chains below was sequenced from the same sample in a study of blood T cell repertoires in COVID-19. This table comes from immunoSEQ multiplex PCR, and its TCRdb copy is limited to in-frame clones, with some not included. The table records 250,000 to 300,000 clones, roughly 80% of them present only once. Sequences were obtained from peripheral blood. The receptors originated from a man in his sixties who had recovered from COVID-19.

This sequence joins TRBV3-1 (or the pseudogene TRBV3-2) and TRBJ1-3, with 10 positions matching TRBD1. Looked up from germline, CDR1 is LGHDT and CDR2 is YNNKEL (reference sequence). The J segment lost 9 bases and the V segment lost 3 bases, leaving 5 bases of the junction unmatched. This CDR3 contains 14 residues. The CDR3: CASSQGQGIGTIYF. The CDR3 DNA is TGTGCCAGCAGCCAGGGACAGGGGATCGGCACCATATATTTT.

The rearrangement uses TRBV5-5 and TRBJ2-5; D possibly corresponds to TRBD1 (6 bases). The germline V and J ends were trimmed by 4 bases and 12 bases, with 13 bases remaining between them. From germline, CDR1 is SGHKS and CDR2 YYEKEE (reference sequence). This CDR3 contains 11 residues. In DNA, the CDR3 is TGTGCCAGCAGCCCGGACAGTGACGAGTACTTC. Its protein product is CASSPDSDEYF.

The V gene is TRBV19, the J gene TRBJ2-3, with D perhaps TRBD2 (5 bases). This CDR3 is built from 14 residues. The V end was cut by 7 bases, the J end by 7 bases, with 18 bases between. Germline CDR1 reads LNHDA; CDR2 reads SQIVND (reference sequence). The CDR3: CASKVNAQDYTQYF. CDR3 coding DNA: TGTGCCAGTAAGGTTAATGCGCAGGACTATACGCAGTATTTT.

V and J are TRBV6-5 and TRBJ2-7, with TRBD2 matching 13 bases. The CDR3 spans 14 residues. J was trimmed by 7 bases and V by 7 bases; bases with no gene match: 7. From germline, CDR1 is MNHEY and CDR2 SVGAGI. The CDR3 here is CASTRTSGSKEQYF. The CDR3 coding sequence is TGTGCCAGCACCCGGACTAGCGGGAGTAAAGAGCAGTACTTC.

This chain connects TRBV7-9 to TRBJ2-3, with D unclear. The length of the CDR3 is 13 residues. V lost 1 base and J 6 bases, leaving 8 bases between the germline ends. Germline loops: CDR1 SEHNR, CDR2 FQNEAQ (reference sequence). CDR3 sequence: CASSLGARDTQYF. CDR3 in DNA: TGTGCCAGCAGCTTAGGCGCGCGGGATACGCAGTATTTT.

This clone has just one count. The chain is built from TRBV6-5 and TRBJ1-4; 11 nucleotides match TRBD1. V trimming: 6 bases; J trimming: 8 bases; junction bases outside the gene matches: 8. The CDR3 spans 15 residues. Germline V gives CDR1 MNHEY, CDR2 SVGAGI. CDR3 protein: CASRRGQGAWEKLFF. For the CDR3, the DNA is TGTGCCAGCAGACGAGGACAGGGGGCCTGGGAAAAACTGTTTTTT.

This chain links TRBV18 with TRBJ1-1; 7 positions agree with TRBD1. The CDR3 sequence is 16 residues long. The trim removed 3 bases at V and 5 bases at J, leaving 12 bases unmatched. Germline V CDR1 and CDR2: KGHSH, LQKENI. CDR3: CASSPKKRGRGTEAFF. The CDR3, as DNA: TGTGCCAGCTCACCGAAAAAGAGGGGGCGCGGAACTGAAGCTTTCTTT. Full variable domain (missing parts from reference TRBV18 and TRBJ1-1): NAGVMQNPRHLVRRRGQEARLRCSPMKGHSHVYWYRQLPEEGLKFMVYLQKENIIDESGMPKERFSAEFPKEGPSILRIQQVVRGDSAAYFCASSPKKRGRGTEAFFGQGTRLTVV.

J is TRBJ1-1 and V is TRBV30; D gene uncertain. The germline gives CDR1 GTSNPN, CDR2 SVGIG (reference sequence). The CDR3 sequence is 13 residues long. The ends were cut back, 1 base at V and 3 bases at J, with 9 bases in the middle. CDR3 DNA: TGTGCCTGGAGTGGGGCAGCCGACACTGAAGCTTTCTTT. It codes for CAWSGAADTEAFF.

The sample holds one count of this clone. The CDR3 bases are TGTGCCAGCAGTCCCCCTATATTTAACAACTATGGCTACACCTTC. It yields the protein CASSPPIFNNYGYTF. The chain links TRBV6-6 to TRBJ1-2; D remains unclear. Trimming removed 5 bases at V and 2 bases at J, with 15 bases between. CDR1 is MNHNY and CDR2 is SVGAGI in the germline V gene (reference sequence). The CDR3 contains 15 residues.

J is TRBJ2-3 and V is TRBV19; 8 bases fit TRBD1. V was clipped by 5 bases and J by 2 bases; unmatched bases: 6. The length of the CDR3 is 15 residues. Germline CDR1 and CDR2: LNHDA and SQIVND (reference sequence). The CDR3, as DNA: TGTGCCAGTAGTCCTGGACAGGGCCCCACAGATACGCAGTATTTT. Translating gives CASSPGQGPTDTQYF.

This sequence joins TRBV6-6 and TRBJ1-6; D call uncertain. V lost 0 bases, J lost 5 bases, and 8 bases lay in between. This CDR3 comprises 15 residues. Per germline, CDR1 MNHNY and CDR2 SVGAGI (reference sequence). The CDR3 loop reads CASSYSSRDNSPLHF. The CDR3 DNA is TGTGCCAGCAGTTACTCGTCACGGGATAATTCACCCCTCCACTTT.

This chain joins TRBV7-2 and TRBJ2-7; 9 positions match TRBD2. The CDR3 extends over 15 amino acids. J gave up 4 bases and V 1 base, and 5 bases lay outside the gene matches. Germline V gene lookup returns CDR1 SGHTA and CDR2 FQGNSA. CDR3 DNA: TGTGCCAGCAGCTTAGGCGCTAGCGGGGTTTACGAGCAGTACTTC. Its protein product is CASSLGASGVYEQYF.

The CDR3 DNA reads as TGTGCCACCAGCAGATCCCGACAGGGGCGGGGGAATGAGCAGTTCTTC. It codes for CATSRSRQGRGNEQFF. The chain is built from TRBV15 and TRBJ2-1, with D perhaps matching TRBD1 (8 bases). V was trimmed by 2 bases and J by 7 bases, leaving 18 bases between them. Germline CDR1 LNHNV, CDR2 YYDKDF (reference sequence). This CDR3 is built from 16 residues.

The chain uses TRBV19 and TRBJ2-2, with D possibly matching TRBD1 (6 bases). The germline V and J ends were trimmed by 6 bases and 1 base, with 12 bases remaining between them. The germline gives CDR1 LNHDA, CDR2 SQIVND (reference sequence). The CDR3 has 15 residues. The CDR3 DNA reads TGTGCCAGTAGCCTCAGGGGCGGGAACACCGGGGAGCTGTTTTTT. Translated, it gives CASSLRGGNTGELFF.

This clone was counted once. The gene calls are TRBV15 and TRBJ1-5; D is unclear. The CDR3 spans 15 residues. CDR1 is LNHNV, CDR2 YYDKDF, per germline (reference sequence). Trimming stripped 0 bases from V and 3 bases from J, with 9 bases between. The DNA for the CDR3 is TGTGCCACCAGCAGAGAGGGAGGGAACAATCAGCCCCAGCATTTT. Translated, it gives CATSREGGNNQPQHF.

This chain connects TRBV2 to TRBJ2-3; D is undetermined. V gave up 4 bases and J gave up 4 bases, with 9 bases separating them. Germline values: CDR1 SNHLY, CDR2 FYNNEI. The CDR3 has 13 residues. This chain's CDR3 is CASSVRGSDTQYF. The CDR3 nucleotides are TGTGCCAGCAGTGTCCGTGGCTCAGATACGCAGTATTTT. Based on the CDR3 plus reference TRBV2 and TRBJ2-3, the full variable domain is EPEVTQTPSHQVTQMGQEVILRCVPISNHLYFYWYRQILGQKVEFLVSFYNNEISEKSEIFDDQFSVERPDGSNFTLKIRSTKLEDSAMYFCASSVRGSDTQYFGPGTRLTVL.

This chain links TRBV6-5 with TRBJ2-7, with 7 bases that match TRBD2. The V segment lost 6 bases and the J segment 6 bases; nucleotides outside the gene matches: 8. The V gene's germline CDR1 is MNHEY and CDR2 SVGAGI. The CDR3 is 13 amino acids. The CDR3 loop reads CASRLTGGVEQYF. For the CDR3, the DNA is TGTGCCAGCAGGTTGACGGGAGGTGTCGAGCAGTACTTC.

This chain links TRBV6-6 with TRBJ1-2; TRBD1 might be the D (5 bases). Per germline, CDR1 MNHNY and CDR2 SVGAGI (reference sequence). Trimming shortened V by 6 bases and J by 3 bases, and 8 bases separated the two germline ends. This CDR3 is 12 amino acids long. The CDR3 region is CASRGLDYGYTF. The DNA of the CDR3 is TGTGCCAGCAGGGGGCTGGACTATGGCTACACCTTC.

The count of this clone is one. The chain recombines TRBV9 with TRBJ1-6; TRBD1 agrees at 8 bases. V dropped 2 bases and J dropped 12; count of bases not matched to a gene: 10. The CDR3 has 15 amino acids. The germline V gene encodes CDR1 SGDLS and CDR2 YYNGEE. The DNA of the CDR3 is TGTGCCAGCAGCGTCGAATCCGAAGACAGGGGACCCCTCCACTTT. Translating gives CASSVESEDRGPLHF.

This clone was detected only a few times. The chain recombines TRBV5-1 with TRBJ1-5; D is perhaps TRBD1 (6 bases). Trimming left V 3 bases short and J 6 bases short, with 16 bases between. Germline values: CDR1 SGHRS, CDR2 YFSETQ. This CDR3 contains 15 residues. CDR3 sequence reads: CASSSTGLEGQPQHF. CDR3 DNA sequence: TGCGCCAGCAGCTCCACAGGGTTAGAGGGTCAGCCCCAGCATTTT.

The chain links TRBV27 to TRBJ2-3; D uncertain. The CDR3 has 14 residues. Germline V gene sequence: CDR1 MNHEY, CDR2 SMNVEV (reference sequence). Trimming removed 7 bases at V and 4 bases at J, with 15 bases between. The DNA for the CDR3 is TGTGCCAGCAACAAGGAAGCTGCGGCAGATACGCAGTATTTT. Amino acids: CASNKEAAADTQYF.

The chain is built from TRBV15 and TRBJ2-1, with D possibly being TRBD2 (6 bases). The germline V gene encodes CDR1 LNHNV and CDR2 YYDKDF (reference sequence). Between the trimmed V and J ends, which lost 0 bases and 5 bases, there was a span of 11 bases. The CDR3 length is 15 residues. The chain's CDR3 is CATSRDRGTHNEQFF. CDR3 in DNA: TGTGCCACCAGCAGAGATCGGGGGACCCACAATGAGCAGTTCTTC.

The genes are TRBV5-1 and TRBJ1-1, with 7 bases matching TRBD1. Germline CDR1 and CDR2: SGHRS and YFSETQ. The V gene end was trimmed by 4 bases and the J gene end by 1 base; junction bases not matched to a gene: 4. The CDR3 contains 14 residues. DNA of the CDR3: TGCGCCAGCAGCACGGGACAGTGGAACACTGAAGCTTTCTTT. Its translation: CASSTGQWNTEAFF.

This rearrangement joins TRBV9 to TRBJ1-1; weak D call: TRBD1 (6 bases). The V end lost 1 base, the J end lost 0 bases, and 13 bases lay between the germline ends. CDR3 length equals 16 residues. Per germline, CDR1 SGDLS and CDR2 YYNGEE. CDR3 sequence: CASSVKDRPMNTEAFF. CDR3 coding DNA: TGTGCCAGCAGCGTAAAGGACAGACCCATGAACACTGAAGCTTTCTTT.

The chain links TRBV28 to TRBJ2-1; a weak D match, TRBD2 (7 bases). The CDR3 consists of 15 residues. Trimming removed 5 bases at V and 1 base at J, with 12 bases between. The V gene's germline CDR1 is MDHEN and CDR2 SYDVKM. The CDR3 protein is CASSGGAVSYNEQFF. The CDR3 DNA reads TGTGCCAGCAGTGGGGGGGCGGTTTCCTACAATGAGCAGTTCTTC.

This sequence joins TRBV10-3 and TRBJ1-2, with D possibly being TRBD1 (6 bases). Germline CDR1 ENHRY, CDR2 SYGVKD. The V gene lost 3 bases and the J gene lost 6 bases, with 14 bases spanning the gap. The CDR3 is 14 amino acids. CDR3 coding DNA: TGTGCCATCAGTGAAGTAGGGACAAGGGATGGCTACACCTTC. Translation: CAISEVGTRDGYTF.

The V and J genes are TRBV29-1 and TRBJ2-1, with 11 bases that match TRBD1. CDR3 length: 14 residues. The V gene's germline CDR1 is SQVTM and CDR2 ANQGSEA. J gave up 10 bases and V 6 bases, and 11 bases lay outside the gene matches. The CDR3 protein is CSVRTGGGYGEQFF. For the CDR3, the DNA is TGCAGCGTGAGGACAGGGGGCGGCTATGGCGAGCAGTTCTTC.

This clone was seen a handful of times. This chain links TRBV6-5 with TRBJ1-1; 9 bases line up with TRBD1. Germline V gives CDR1 MNHEY, CDR2 SVGAGI. V lost 5 bases to trimming and J lost 5 bases; unmatched junction nucleotides: 3. The CDR3 length is 13 residues. DNA for the CDR3: TGTGCCAGCAGTCCGACAGGGGGGACTGAAGCTTTCTTT. It codes for CASSPTGGTEAFF.